This entry is about one T cell receptor (beta chain). This CDR3 has 14 amino acids. The ends were cut back, 2 bases at V and 8 bases at J, with 13 bases in the middle. The germline gives CDR1 MNHEY, CDR2 SVGAGI. Here immunoSEQ multiplex PCR was the method, and the copy in TCRdb shows in-frame clones only, minus some. This sample has roughly 69,000 clones, with 84% found just once. This sample was included in a study of blood T cell repertoires in COVID-19. Study-wide background: The United States, Italy and Spain supplied acute and convalescent COVID-19 samples.

Seattle cases were enrolled at active infection and followed longitudinally. The sequence came from a man aged 45 to 65 with COVID-19, enrolled during active disease. Source material: peripheral blood. The chain carries TRBV6-5 and TRBJ1-5, with TRBD1 as a possible D gene (5 bases). The CDR3 DNA reads as TGTGCCAGCAGTTACATGTGGGGGGGGAAGCCCCAGCATTTT. Amino acid sequence: CASSYMWGGKPQHF.